This entry features one T cell receptor (beta chain) sequence. Repertoires were generated with immunoSEQ multiplex PCR, while TCRdb's copy carries only in-frame clones and drops some. Of 330,000 or so clones listed, 86% were seen once; the top ten hold approximately 0.84%. The entry originates in a study of cytomegalovirus exposure and HLA in healthy donors. Looked up from germline, CDR1 is LGHNA and CDR2 is YSLEER. The CDR3 is 16 amino acids. Trimming pared 6 bases from V and 2 bases from J, leaving 18 bases between. Sequenced: PBMCs. The chain couples TRBV4-3 to TRBJ2-3; weak D call: TRBD2 (5 bases). This clonotype originated in a woman aged 18 to 35 in good health and CMV-seronegative. As DNA, the CDR3 is TGCGCCAGCAGTCCATATACTAGTCTATACACAGATACGCAGTATTTT. It specifies CASSPYTSLYTDTQYF.